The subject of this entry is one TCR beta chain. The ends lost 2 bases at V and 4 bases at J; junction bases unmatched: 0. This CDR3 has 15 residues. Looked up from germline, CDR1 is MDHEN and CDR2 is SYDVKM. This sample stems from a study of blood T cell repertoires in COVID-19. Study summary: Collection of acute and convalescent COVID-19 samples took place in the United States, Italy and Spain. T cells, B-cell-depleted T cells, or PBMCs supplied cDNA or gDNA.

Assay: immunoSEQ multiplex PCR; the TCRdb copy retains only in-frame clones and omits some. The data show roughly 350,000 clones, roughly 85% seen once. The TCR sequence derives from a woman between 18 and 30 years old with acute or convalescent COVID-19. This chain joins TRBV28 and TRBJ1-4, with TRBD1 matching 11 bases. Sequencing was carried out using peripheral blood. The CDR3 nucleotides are TGTGCCAGCAGTTTAGGGACAGGGGGTAATGAAAAACTGTTTTTT. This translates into CASSLGTGGNEKLFF. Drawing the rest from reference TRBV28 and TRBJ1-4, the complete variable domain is DVKVTQSSRYLVKRTGEKVFLECVQDMDHENMFWYRQDPGLGLRLIYFSYDVKMKEKGDIPEGYSVSREKKERFSLILESASTNQTSMYLCASSLGTGGNEKLFFGSGTQLSVL.